This entry lists 3 T cell receptor beta chains sequenced from one sample in a study of identical twins. Using its own MiXCR run on the 5' RACE reads, TCRdb lists one record per CDR3 protein. The data hold around 370,000 distinct CDR3 sequences, with approximately 10% observed a single time. Sequenced: naive T cells sorted from blood. These receptors came from a woman aged 45-60 years in good health.

Turning to this clonotype: One end of the junction is discordant with germline, which a read error may explain. The rearrangement links TRBV2 to TRBJ2-3, with 8 bases matching TRBD1. The CDR3 runs to 12 residues. Germline loops: CDR1 SNHLY, CDR2 FYNNEI. CDR3 coding DNA: TGTGCCGGCAGGGGGCCCACAGATAAGCAGTATTTT. It yields the protein CAGRGPTDKQYF.

This clonotype came up a few times. The CDR3 DNA sequence: TGTGCCAGCACGTTCAGGCAGGACAATGAGCAGTTCTTC. The encoded protein is CASTFRQDNEQFF. The chain has TRBV7-9 and TRBJ2-1; D is ambiguous. Germline CDR1 SEHNR, CDR2 FQNEAQ (reference sequence). The CDR3 sequence is 13 residues long. Trimming took 7 bases from V and 5 from J, leaving 12 bases between them.

This clonotype was detected only a few times. The chain links TRBV5-1 to TRBJ2-1, with unresolved D. Germline loops: CDR1 SGHRS, CDR2 YFSETQ. The V gene lost 2 bases and the J gene lost 8 bases, with 14 bases spanning the gap. CDR3 length: 14 residues. This chain's CDR3 is CASSFGVALDEQFF. CDR3 coding DNA: TGCGCCAGCAGCTTTGGGGTAGCCCTAGATGAGCAGTTCTTC.